At least ten counts were recorded for the clone carrying this T cell receptor beta chain. The sample originates from a study of neurological immune-mediated disorders. Deletions cut 2 bases from V and 8 bases from J, with 12 bases between. CDR3 length: 13 amino acids. The germline gives CDR1 KGHSH, CDR2 LQKENI. TCRdb passed the 5' RACE reads through MiXCR, listing each CDR3 protein once. The profile shows tens of thousands of distinct CDR3 sequences, roughly 3.2% of them singletons. This sequence originates from a woman between 45 and 65 years old with multiple sclerosis. This sequence joins TRBV18 and TRBJ1-1, with D possibly matching TRBD1 (6 bases). Sample: PBMCs. The CDR3 is CASSPSDSREAFF. CDR3 in DNA: TGTGCCAGCTCACCATCGGACAGCCGCGAAGCTTTCTTT.